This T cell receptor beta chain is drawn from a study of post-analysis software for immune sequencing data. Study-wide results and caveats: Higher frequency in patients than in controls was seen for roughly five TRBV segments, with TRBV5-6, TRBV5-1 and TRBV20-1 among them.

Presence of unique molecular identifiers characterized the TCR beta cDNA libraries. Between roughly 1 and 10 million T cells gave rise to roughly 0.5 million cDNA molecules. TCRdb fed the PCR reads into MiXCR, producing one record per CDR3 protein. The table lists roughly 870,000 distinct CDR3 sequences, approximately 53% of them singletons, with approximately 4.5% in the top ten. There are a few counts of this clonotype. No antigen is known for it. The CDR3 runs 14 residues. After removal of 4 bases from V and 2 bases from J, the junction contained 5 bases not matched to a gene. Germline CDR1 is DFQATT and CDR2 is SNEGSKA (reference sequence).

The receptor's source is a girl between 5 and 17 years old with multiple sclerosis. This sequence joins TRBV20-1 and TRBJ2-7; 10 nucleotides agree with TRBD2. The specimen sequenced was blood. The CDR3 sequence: CSAKLAGLPYEQYF. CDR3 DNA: TGCAGTGCTAAACTAGCGGGGTTGCCCTACGAGCAGTACTTC.